The 29 T cell receptor beta chains listed next were all sequenced from one sample in a study of blood T cell repertoires in COVID-19. The method was immunoSEQ multiplex PCR; TCRdb's version includes in-frame clones alone and lacks a portion of them. The data show about 240,000 clones, approximately 83% seen once. The sequencing input was PBMCs or T cells enriched from blood (not recorded which). The receptors here all came from a woman between 40 and 50 years old with acute COVID-19.

This chain uses TRBV6-5 with TRBJ1-1, with unresolved D. The CDR3 runs to 13 residues. Germline-derived CDR1 and CDR2 are MNHEY and SVGAGI. Trimming stripped 8 bases from V and 0 bases from J, with 10 bases between. CDR3 residues: CASEPTLNTEAFF. DNA of the CDR3: TGTGCCAGCGAACCGACACTGAACACTGAAGCTTTCTTT.

The rearrangement uses TRBV10-1 and TRBJ2-7; D is perhaps TRBD1 (5 bases). CDR1 and CDR2 from the germline V gene are WNHNN and SYGVQD (reference sequence). The V end lost 3 bases, the J end lost 0 bases, and 15 bases lay between the germline ends. The CDR3 length is 16 residues. Written as DNA, the CDR3 is TGCGCCAGCAGTGAACCCCCCCCAGGGATCTCCTACGAGCAGTACTTC. This encodes CASSEPPPGISYEQYF.

This clone has a handful of counts. This sequence joins TRBV3-1 (or the pseudogene TRBV3-2) and TRBJ2-1; 7 positions agree with TRBD2. CDR1 LGHDT and CDR2 YNNKEL come from the germline V gene (reference sequence). The trim removed 2 bases at V and 0 bases at J, leaving 7 bases unmatched. The CDR3 has 17 residues. CDR3 region: CASSQIGLGNSYNEQFF. CDR3 nucleotide sequence: TGTGCCAGCAGCCAAATCGGACTAGGCAACTCCTACAATGAGCAGTTCTTC.

J is TRBJ1-1 and V is TRBV19; 10 bases fit TRBD1. V dropped 3 bases and J dropped 5; count of bases not matched to a gene: 9. Looked up from germline, CDR1 is LNHDA and CDR2 is SQIVND (reference sequence). There are 16 residues in the CDR3. CDR3 in DNA: TGTGCCAGTAGTATGTTACCGGGACAGGGGAGGACTGAAGCTTTCTTT. Translating gives CASSMLPGQGRTEAFF.

The chain combines TRBV5-1 with TRBJ2-3; D might be TRBD2 (6 bases). Germline values: CDR1 SGHRS, CDR2 YFSETQ. V was trimmed by 0 bases and J by 3 bases, leaving 11 bases between them. The CDR3 totals 15 residues. In DNA form, the CDR3 reads TGCGCCAGCAGCTTGGGGGGCGGGAAGACAGATACGCAGTATTTT. The encoded protein is CASSLGGGKTDTQYF. The full variable domain, completed using reference TRBV5-1 and TRBJ2-3, is KAGVTQTPRYLIKTRGQQVTLSCSPISGHRSVSWYQQTPGQGLQFLFEYFSETQRNKGNFPGRFSGRQFSNSRSEMNVSTLELGDSALYLCASSLGGGKTDTQYFGPGTRLTVL.

The rearrangement joins TRBV30 to TRBJ1-1, with D perhaps matching TRBD1 (6 bases). Per the germline V gene, CDR1 is GTSNPN and CDR2 is SVGIG (reference sequence). CDR3 length: 13 amino acids. Trimming took off 5 bases at V and 1 base at J, with 11 bases between the two ends. CDR3: CAWQGHTNTEAFF. Here the CDR3 DNA reads TGTGCCTGGCAGGGACACACGAACACTGAAGCTTTCTTT.

The table lists this clone with a count of one. The chain uses TRBV5-1 and TRBJ2-1; 12 bases are a match to TRBD2. This CDR3 region has 15 residues. The V and J ends lost 4 bases and 9 bases, in that order; junction bases with no gene match: 8. Germline lookup yields CDR1 SGHRS and CDR2 YFSETQ. CDR3: CASSRGLAGDGEQFF. In DNA form, the CDR3 reads TGCGCCAGCAGCCGGGGACTAGCGGGTGATGGTGAGCAGTTCTTC.

The J gene is TRBJ2-1, the V gene TRBV11-2, with a possible D match to TRBD1 (5 bases). Germline loops: CDR1 SGHAT, CDR2 FQNNGV. The CDR3 extends over 14 amino acids. V gave up 1 base and J gave up 5 bases, with 9 bases separating them. The DNA for the CDR3 is TGTGCCAGCAGCTTAGGGGGCGAAGACAATGAGCAGTTCTTC. Translated, it gives CASSLGGEDNEQFF.

This chain's CDR3 is CASSLGVTQENYGYTF. CDR3 bases: TGTGCCAGCAGCTTGGGTGTGACACAGGAGAACTATGGCTACACCTTC. J is TRBJ1-2 and V is TRBV5-5; tentatively, D is TRBD1 (5 bases). Germline loops: CDR1 SGHKS, CDR2 YYEKEE (reference sequence). V gave up 0 bases and J gave up 2 bases, with 14 bases separating them. The CDR3 runs 16 residues.

This clone was seen only once. The chain employs TRBV2 and TRBJ2-3, with 7 positions matching TRBD1. Germline V lookup: CDR1 SNHLY, CDR2 FYNNEI. V was clipped by 4 bases and J by 5 bases; unmatched bases: 6. The CDR3 consists of 14 residues. This CDR3 is CASSVDREVDTQYF. CDR3 in DNA: TGTGCCAGCAGTGTCGACAGGGAAGTAGATACGCAGTATTTT. Complete variable domain (other parts from reference TRBV2 and TRBJ2-3): EPEVTQTPSHQVTQMGQEVILRCVPISNHLYFYWYRQILGQKVEFLVSFYNNEISEKSEIFDDQFSVERPDGSNFTLKIRSTKLEDSAMYFCASSVDREVDTQYFGPGTRLTVL.

This clone was seen just once. The chain has TRBV4-2 and TRBJ2-1; D is possibly TRBD2 (6 bases). CDR1 LGHNA and CDR2 YNFKEQ come from the germline V gene. The CDR3 extends over 16 amino acids. V was pared by 1 base and J by 6 bases, with 16 bases between. Here the CDR3 reads CASSQVVGVEGNEQFF. The CDR3 coding sequence is TGTGCCAGCAGCCAAGTGGTGGGGGTGGAGGGCAATGAGCAGTTCTTC.

This clone occurred many times. CDR3: CASSPGGRDYEQYF. CDR3 sequence (DNA): TGTGCCAGCAGCCCCGGCGGGAGGGACTACGAGCAGTACTTC. The chain couples TRBV7-9 to TRBJ2-7, with 9 bases matching TRBD2. The V segment lost 5 bases and the J segment 3 bases; nucleotides outside the gene matches: 5. Germline V gene sequence: CDR1 SEHNR, CDR2 FQNEAQ (reference sequence). The length of the CDR3 is 14 residues.

V is TRBV19 and J is TRBJ2-7, with D perhaps matching TRBD1 (6 bases). CDR1 and CDR2 (germline): LNHDA, SQIVND (reference sequence). V lost 3 bases to trimming and J lost 4 bases, with 16 bases between them. This CDR3 comprises 15 residues. The CDR3 region is CASSMRPDSPYEQYF. Here the CDR3 DNA reads TGTGCCAGTAGTATGAGGCCGGACAGCCCGTACGAGCAGTACTTC.

This clone was picked up one time. The chain joins TRBV23-1 to TRBJ2-3; TRBD1 aligns across 9 bases. TRBV23-1 has ORF status, its function being uncertain. CDR3 length: 15 residues. The V segment lost 3 bases and the J segment 2 bases; nucleotides outside the gene matches: 3. The CDR3 sequence is CASSHGTGPTDTQYF. CDR3 DNA sequence: TGCGCCAGCAGTCATGGGACAGGGCCCACAGATACGCAGTATTTT.

This sequence joins TRBV5-1 and TRBJ1-2; a possible D gene is TRBD1 (5 bases). Trimming removed 3 bases at V and 0 bases at J, with 15 bases between. The CDR3 sequence is 16 residues long. The V gene's germline CDR1 is SGHRS and CDR2 YFSETQ. The CDR3 protein is CASSSEVGGANYGYTF. The CDR3, as DNA: TGCGCCAGCAGCTCGGAGGTCGGGGGAGCTAACTATGGCTACACCTTC.

This chain connects TRBV7-9 to TRBJ2-5, with D possibly being TRBD1 (5 bases). The germline V and J ends were trimmed by 6 bases and 4 bases, with 12 bases remaining between them. CDR1 is SEHNR and CDR2 is FQNEAQ in the germline V gene (reference sequence). This CDR3 has 13 amino acids. The CDR3 here is CASSRVQGETQYF. The CDR3 DNA reads as TGTGCCAGCAGTAGAGTGCAGGGAGAGACCCAGTACTTC.

V usage is TRBV9 and J usage is TRBJ2-2; 8 bases are shared with TRBD2. Trimming at V came to 3 bases and at J to 1 base, leaving 5 bases not matched to a gene. Germline loops: CDR1 SGDLS, CDR2 YYNGEE. The CDR3 length is 16 residues. The CDR3 region is CASSGLAGLNTGELFF. As DNA, the CDR3 is TGTGCCAGCAGCGGTTTAGCGGGACTGAACACCGGGGAGCTGTTTTTT.

The V call is TRBV6-5, the J call TRBJ1-2, with 10 bases aligning to TRBD1. Trimming at V came to 4 bases and at J to 11 bases, leaving 10 bases not matched to a gene. The germline V gene has CDR1 MNHEY and CDR2 SVGAGI. The CDR3 consists of 14 residues. CDR3 DNA: TGTGCCAGCAGTTCCACCCGACAGGGGGCGAGGTACACCTTC. It codes for CASSSTRQGARYTF.

This clone has only one observation. The V and J genes are TRBV5-1 and TRBJ2-1, with 8 nucleotides matching TRBD1. The CDR3 spans 15 residues. Germline trimming cut 0 bases from V and 5 bases from J; bases unmatched to any gene: 4. Germline assignment: CDR1 SGHRS and CDR2 YFSETQ. CDR3 protein: CASSLVPTGDNEQFF. The CDR3, as DNA: TGCGCCAGCAGCTTGGTTCCGACAGGGGACAATGAGCAGTTCTTC. The full variable domain, with the rest looked up from reference TRBV5-1 and TRBJ2-1, is KAGVTQTPRYLIKTRGQQVTLSCSPISGHRSVSWYQQTPGQGLQFLFEYFSETQRNKGNFPGRFSGRQFSNSRSEMNVSTLELGDSALYLCASSLVPTGDNEQFFGPGTRLTVL.

The chain couples TRBV19 to TRBJ2-1; 11 bases are shared with TRBD2. CDR3 length equals 16 residues. Germline V CDR1 and CDR2: LNHDA, SQIVND (reference sequence). V lost 6 bases to trimming and J lost 7 bases; unmatched junction nucleotides: 11. CDR3 nucleotide sequence: TGTGCCAGTAGCATGGGATTGGGACTAGCGGAAAATGAGCAGTTCTTC. Residues: CASSMGLGLAENEQFF.

The V call is TRBV6-5, the J call TRBJ2-7; a weak D match, TRBD1 (6 bases). The CDR3 runs 15 residues. Deletions cut 0 bases from V and 1 base from J, with 10 bases between. Germline values: CDR1 MNHEY, CDR2 SVGAGI. The CDR3, as DNA: TGTGCCAGCAGTTACTCGGCAGGGGATTCCTACGAGCAGTACTTC. Protein: CASSYSAGDSYEQYF.

This chain uses TRBV7-9 with TRBJ2-2, with TRBD2 matching over 7 bases. Per the germline V gene, CDR1 is SEHNR and CDR2 is FQNEAQ (reference sequence). V shed 1 base, J shed 4 bases, and the junction held 6 bases outside the gene matches. This CDR3 has 16 amino acids. DNA for the CDR3: TGTGCCAGCAGCTTAGGGAGAGGCGGGGGCACCGGGGAGCTGTTTTTT. This codes for CASSLGRGGGTGELFF. The complete variable domain, with remaining parts taken from reference TRBV7-9 and TRBJ2-2, reads DTGVSQNPRHKITKRGQNVTFRCDPISEHNRLYWYRQTLGQGPEFLTYFQNEAQLEKSRLLSDRFSAERPKGSFSTLEIQRTEQGDSAMYLCASSLGRGGGTGELFFGEGSRLTVL.

This clone has a handful of counts. The chain uses TRBV28 and TRBJ1-1; 8 bases are a match to TRBD1. This CDR3 contains 12 residues. Losses at the gene ends were 5 bases for V and 7 bases for J; bases not matched to a gene: 3. Germline loops: CDR1 MDHEN, CDR2 SYDVKM. CDR3 sequence reads: CASSLGQGEAFF. The CDR3 nucleotides are TGTGCCAGCAGTCTAGGACAGGGTGAAGCTTTCTTT.

The chain couples TRBV11-2 to TRBJ2-1; D gene unclear. Looked up from germline, CDR1 is SGHAT and CDR2 is FQNNGV. The CDR3 totals 13 residues. V was clipped by 0 bases and J by 8 bases, with 8 bases between them. The CDR3 spells CASSLDRSYEQFF. The DNA of the CDR3 is TGTGCCAGCAGCTTAGATCGTAGCTATGAGCAGTTCTTC.

The rearrangement joins TRBV7-8 to TRBJ2-7; D call uncertain. The CDR3 contains 13 residues. The V gene's germline CDR1 is SGHVS and CDR2 FQNEAQ. The ends were cut back, 5 bases at V and 6 bases at J, with 14 bases in the middle. CDR3 protein: CASSPGWRGEQYF. The DNA for the CDR3 is TGTGCCAGCAGCCCCGGGTGGCGCGGCGAGCAGTACTTC.

The V and J genes are TRBV11-3 and TRBJ2-1, with D possibly being TRBD1 (5 bases). V gave up 2 bases and J gave up 4 bases, with 9 bases separating them. CDR1 is SGHNT, CDR2 YENEEA, per germline. The CDR3 is 14 amino acids. The CDR3 sequence is CASSLWGRYNEQFF. Written as DNA, the CDR3 is TGTGCCAGCAGCTTATGGGGCCGGTACAATGAGCAGTTCTTC.

The chain has TRBV10-1 and TRBJ2-7; 9 nucleotides line up with TRBD1. The germline V gene encodes CDR1 WNHNN and CDR2 SYGVQD (reference sequence). The CDR3 length is 15 residues. With 6 bases clipped from V and 2 bases from J, the junction kept 8 bases outside the gene matches. The CDR3 DNA is TGCGCCAGCAGCCGAGGGACAGGGATCCCCTACGAGCAGTACTTC. As protein: CASSRGTGIPYEQYF.

The chain is built from TRBV19 and TRBJ2-1; TRBD2 aligns across 9 bases. The germline V gene has CDR1 LNHDA and CDR2 SQIVND (reference sequence). Trimming cost V 2 bases and J 5 bases; bases outside gene matches: 4. The CDR3 covers 15 residues. The CDR3 loop reads CASSIIAGVHNEQFF. The CDR3 nucleotides read TGTGCCAGTAGTATAATAGCGGGAGTACACAATGAGCAGTTCTTC.

This clone was found once. The chain recombines TRBV11-2 with TRBJ2-2, with D possibly TRBD2 on 6 matching bases. From germline, CDR1 is SGHAT and CDR2 FQNNGV. The CDR3 runs 15 residues. Trimming shortened V by 0 bases and J by 6 bases, and 11 bases separated the two germline ends. CDR3 region: CASSLEGLHAGELFF. CDR3 coding DNA: TGTGCCAGCAGCTTAGAGGGACTTCATGCCGGGGAGCTGTTTTTT.